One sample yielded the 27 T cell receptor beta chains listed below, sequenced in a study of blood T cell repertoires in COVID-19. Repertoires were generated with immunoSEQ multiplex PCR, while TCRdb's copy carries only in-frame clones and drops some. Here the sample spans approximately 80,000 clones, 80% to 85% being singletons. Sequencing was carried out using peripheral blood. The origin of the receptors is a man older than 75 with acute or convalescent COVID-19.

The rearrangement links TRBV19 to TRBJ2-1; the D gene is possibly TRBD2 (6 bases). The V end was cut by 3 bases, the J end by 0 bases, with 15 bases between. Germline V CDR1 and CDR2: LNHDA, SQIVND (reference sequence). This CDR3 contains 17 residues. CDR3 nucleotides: TGTGCCAGTAGTATGGCCGGGACTCTCACCTCCTACAATGAGCAGTTCTTC. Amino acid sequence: CASSMAGTLTSYNEQFF.

The CDR3 spells CASSYLPGQGGNEQFF. The DNA of the CDR3 is TGTGCCAGCAGTTATCTTCCGGGACAGGGAGGCAATGAGCAGTTCTTC. The rearrangement links TRBV6-5 to TRBJ2-1, with 9 bases fitting TRBD1. This CDR3 is 16 amino acids long. The junction had 9 bases not matched to a gene; V was cut back by 3 bases and J by 6 bases. Germline values: CDR1 MNHEY, CDR2 SVGAGI.

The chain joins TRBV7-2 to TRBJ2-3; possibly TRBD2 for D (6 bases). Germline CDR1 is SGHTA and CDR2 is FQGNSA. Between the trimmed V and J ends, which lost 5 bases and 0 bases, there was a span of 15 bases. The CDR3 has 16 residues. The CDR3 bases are TGTGCCAGCAGCCTTCTGCTTAGCGGAAGCACAGATACGCAGTATTTT. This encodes CASSLLLSGSTDTQYF.

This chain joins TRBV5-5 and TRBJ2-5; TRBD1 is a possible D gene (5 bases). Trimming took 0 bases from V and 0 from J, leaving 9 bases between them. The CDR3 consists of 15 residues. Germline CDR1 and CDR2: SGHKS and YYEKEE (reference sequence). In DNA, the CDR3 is TGTGCCAGCAGCTTGGGAACAGGCCACCAAGAGACCCAGTACTTC. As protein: CASSLGTGHQETQYF.

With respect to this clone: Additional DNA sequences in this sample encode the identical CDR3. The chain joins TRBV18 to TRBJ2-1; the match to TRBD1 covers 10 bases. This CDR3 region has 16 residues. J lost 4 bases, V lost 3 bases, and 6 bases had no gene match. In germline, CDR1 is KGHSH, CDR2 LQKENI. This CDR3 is CASSPRQGAGYNEQFF. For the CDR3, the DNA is TGTGCCAGCTCACCTCGACAGGGGGCGGGTTACAATGAGCAGTTCTTC.

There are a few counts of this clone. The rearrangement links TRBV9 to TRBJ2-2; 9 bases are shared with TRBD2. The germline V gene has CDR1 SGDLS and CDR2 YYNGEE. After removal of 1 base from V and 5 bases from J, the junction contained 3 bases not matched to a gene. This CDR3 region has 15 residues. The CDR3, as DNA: TGTGCCAGCAGCGTATTAAGCGGGGGGACCGGGGAGCTGTTTTTT. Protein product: CASSVLSGGTGELFF.

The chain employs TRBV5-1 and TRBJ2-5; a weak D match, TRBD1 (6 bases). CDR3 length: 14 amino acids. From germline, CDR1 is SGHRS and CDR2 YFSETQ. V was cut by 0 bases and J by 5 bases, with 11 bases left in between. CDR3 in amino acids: CASSLDRVRETQYF. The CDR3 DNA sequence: TGCGCCAGCAGCTTGGACAGGGTTCGGGAGACCCAGTACTTC.

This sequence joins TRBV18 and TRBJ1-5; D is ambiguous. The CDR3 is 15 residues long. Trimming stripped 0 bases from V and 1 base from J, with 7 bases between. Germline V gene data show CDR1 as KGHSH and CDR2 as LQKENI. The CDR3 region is CASSPPGESNQPQHF. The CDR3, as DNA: TGTGCCAGCTCACCACCAGGAGAGAGCAATCAGCCCCAGCATTTT.

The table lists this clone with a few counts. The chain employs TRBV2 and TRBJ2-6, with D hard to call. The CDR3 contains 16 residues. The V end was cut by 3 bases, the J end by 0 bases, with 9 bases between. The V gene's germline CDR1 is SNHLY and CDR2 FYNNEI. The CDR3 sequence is CASSDYRDSGANVLTF. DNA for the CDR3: TGTGCCAGCAGTGATTATCGAGACTCTGGGGCCAACGTCCTGACTTTC.

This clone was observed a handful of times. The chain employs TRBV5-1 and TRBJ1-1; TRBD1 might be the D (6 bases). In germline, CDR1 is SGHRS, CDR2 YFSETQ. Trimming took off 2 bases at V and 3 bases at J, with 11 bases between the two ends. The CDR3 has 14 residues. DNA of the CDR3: TGCGCCAGCAGCTTACAGGGTATGGACACTGAAGCTTTCTTT. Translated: CASSLQGMDTEAFF.

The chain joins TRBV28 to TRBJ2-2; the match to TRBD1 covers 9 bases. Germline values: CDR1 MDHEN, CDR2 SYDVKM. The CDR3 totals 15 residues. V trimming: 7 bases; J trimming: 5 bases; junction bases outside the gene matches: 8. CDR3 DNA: TGTGCCAGCAATCCGCCGGGACAGGGTACCGGGGAGCTGTTTTTT. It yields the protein CASNPPGQGTGELFF.

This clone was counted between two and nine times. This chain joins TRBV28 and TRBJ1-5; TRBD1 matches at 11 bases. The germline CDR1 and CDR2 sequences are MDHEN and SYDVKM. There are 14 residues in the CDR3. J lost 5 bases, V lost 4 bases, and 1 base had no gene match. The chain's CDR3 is CASSSGQGDQPQHF. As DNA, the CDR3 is TGTGCCAGCAGTTCGGGACAGGGGGATCAGCCCCAGCATTTT.

CDR3 DNA: TGTGCCAGCAGTTTCAGGGGGACCCATGAGCAGTTCTTC. Translating it yields CASSFRGTHEQFF. The gene calls are TRBV6-5 and TRBJ2-1; the match to TRBD1 covers 7 bases. The CDR3 extends over 13 amino acids. CDR1 is MNHEY, CDR2 SVGAGI, per germline. The ends lost 4 bases at V and 8 bases at J; junction bases unmatched: 5.

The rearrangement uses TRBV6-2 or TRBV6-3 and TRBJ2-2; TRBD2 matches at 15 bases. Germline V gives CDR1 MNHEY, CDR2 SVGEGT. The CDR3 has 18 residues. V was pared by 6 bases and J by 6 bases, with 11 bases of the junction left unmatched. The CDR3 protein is CASSSLGLAGGPPGELFF. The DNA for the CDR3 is TGTGCCAGCAGCTCATTAGGACTAGCGGGAGGGCCTCCCGGGGAGCTGTTTTTT.

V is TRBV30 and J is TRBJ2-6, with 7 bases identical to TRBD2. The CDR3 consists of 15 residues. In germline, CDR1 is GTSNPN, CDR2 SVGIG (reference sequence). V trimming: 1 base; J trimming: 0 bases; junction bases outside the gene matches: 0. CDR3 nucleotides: TGTGCCTGGAGTGGGACTAGCTCTGGGGCCAACGTCCTGACTTTC. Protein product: CAWSGTSSGANVLTF.

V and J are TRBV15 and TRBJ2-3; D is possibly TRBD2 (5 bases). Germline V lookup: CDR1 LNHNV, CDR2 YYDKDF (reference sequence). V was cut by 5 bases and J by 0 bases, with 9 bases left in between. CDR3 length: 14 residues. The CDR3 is CATSPRTSTDTQYF. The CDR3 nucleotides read TGTGCCACCAGCCCACGGACTAGCACAGATACGCAGTATTTT.

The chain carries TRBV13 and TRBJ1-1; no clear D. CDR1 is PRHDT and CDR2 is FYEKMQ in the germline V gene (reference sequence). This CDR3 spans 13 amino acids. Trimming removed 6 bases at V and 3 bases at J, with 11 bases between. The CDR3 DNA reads TGTGCCAGCAGGCTAGGCGAGTACACTGAAGCTTTCTTT. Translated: CASRLGEYTEAFF.

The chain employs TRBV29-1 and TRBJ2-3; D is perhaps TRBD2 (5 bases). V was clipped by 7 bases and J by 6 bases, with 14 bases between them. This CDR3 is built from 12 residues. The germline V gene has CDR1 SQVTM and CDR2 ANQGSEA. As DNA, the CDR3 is TGCAGCGAGGACTCCCTCAGGGATACGCAGTATTTT. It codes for CSEDSLRDTQYF.

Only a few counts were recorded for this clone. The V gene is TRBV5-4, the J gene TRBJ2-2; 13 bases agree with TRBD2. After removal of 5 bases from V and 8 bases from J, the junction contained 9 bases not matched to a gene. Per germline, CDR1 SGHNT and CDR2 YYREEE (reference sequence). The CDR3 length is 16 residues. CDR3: CASSSWTSGSQGELFF. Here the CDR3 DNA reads TGTGCCAGCAGTTCTTGGACTAGCGGGAGCCAGGGGGAGCTGTTTTTT.

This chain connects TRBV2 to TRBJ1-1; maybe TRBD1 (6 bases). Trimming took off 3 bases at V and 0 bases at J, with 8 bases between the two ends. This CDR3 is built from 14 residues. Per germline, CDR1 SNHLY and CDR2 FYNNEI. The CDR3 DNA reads TGTGCCAGCAGTGATCAGGGGATGAACACTGAAGCTTTCTTT. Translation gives CASSDQGMNTEAFF.

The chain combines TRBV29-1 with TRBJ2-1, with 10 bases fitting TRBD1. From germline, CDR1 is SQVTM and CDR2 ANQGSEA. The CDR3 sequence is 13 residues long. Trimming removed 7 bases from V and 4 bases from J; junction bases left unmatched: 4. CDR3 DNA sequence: TGCAGCGGGGGACAGGGGACTTACAATGAGCAGTTCTTC. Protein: CSGGQGTYNEQFF.

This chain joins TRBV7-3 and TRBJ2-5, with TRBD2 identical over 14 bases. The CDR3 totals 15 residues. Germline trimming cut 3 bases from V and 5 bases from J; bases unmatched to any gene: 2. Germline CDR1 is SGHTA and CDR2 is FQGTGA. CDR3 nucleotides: TGTGCCAGCAGCTTTGGACTAGCGGGAGGTGAGACCCAGTACTTC. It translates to CASSFGLAGGETQYF.

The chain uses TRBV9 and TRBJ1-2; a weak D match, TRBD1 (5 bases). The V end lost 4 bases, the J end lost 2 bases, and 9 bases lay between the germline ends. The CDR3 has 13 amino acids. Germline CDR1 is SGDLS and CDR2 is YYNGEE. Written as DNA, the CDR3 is TGTGCCAGCAGCCAGGGCCCAAACTATGGCTACACCTTC. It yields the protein CASSQGPNYGYTF.

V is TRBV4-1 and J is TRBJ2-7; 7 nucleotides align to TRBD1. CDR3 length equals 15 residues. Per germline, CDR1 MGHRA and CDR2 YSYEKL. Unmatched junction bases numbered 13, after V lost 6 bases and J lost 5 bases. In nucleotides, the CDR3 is TGCGCCAGCAGGCAACATGGACAGGCACGCGACGAGCAGTACTTC. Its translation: CASRQHGQARDEQYF.

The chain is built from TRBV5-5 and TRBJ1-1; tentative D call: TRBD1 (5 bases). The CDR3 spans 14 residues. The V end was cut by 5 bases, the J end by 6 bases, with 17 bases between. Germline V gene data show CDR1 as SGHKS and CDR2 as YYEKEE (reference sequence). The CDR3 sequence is CASSFDSLGPEAFF. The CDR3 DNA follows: TGTGCCAGCAGTTTCGACAGCCTCGGGCCTGAAGCTTTCTTT.

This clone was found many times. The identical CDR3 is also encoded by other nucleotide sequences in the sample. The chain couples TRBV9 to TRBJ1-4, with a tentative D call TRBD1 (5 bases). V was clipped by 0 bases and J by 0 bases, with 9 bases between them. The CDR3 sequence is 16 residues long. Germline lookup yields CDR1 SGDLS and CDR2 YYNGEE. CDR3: CASSVGAGTTNEKLFF. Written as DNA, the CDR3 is TGTGCCAGCAGCGTAGGGGCAGGGACAACTAATGAAAAACTGTTTTTT.

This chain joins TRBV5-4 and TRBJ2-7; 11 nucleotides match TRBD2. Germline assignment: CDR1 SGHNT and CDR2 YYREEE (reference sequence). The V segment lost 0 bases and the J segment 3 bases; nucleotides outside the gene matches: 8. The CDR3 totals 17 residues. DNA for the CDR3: TGTGCCAGCAGCTTGGGTCCACTAGCGGGAGTGTTCTACGAGCAGTACTTC. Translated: CASSLGPLAGVFYEQYF.